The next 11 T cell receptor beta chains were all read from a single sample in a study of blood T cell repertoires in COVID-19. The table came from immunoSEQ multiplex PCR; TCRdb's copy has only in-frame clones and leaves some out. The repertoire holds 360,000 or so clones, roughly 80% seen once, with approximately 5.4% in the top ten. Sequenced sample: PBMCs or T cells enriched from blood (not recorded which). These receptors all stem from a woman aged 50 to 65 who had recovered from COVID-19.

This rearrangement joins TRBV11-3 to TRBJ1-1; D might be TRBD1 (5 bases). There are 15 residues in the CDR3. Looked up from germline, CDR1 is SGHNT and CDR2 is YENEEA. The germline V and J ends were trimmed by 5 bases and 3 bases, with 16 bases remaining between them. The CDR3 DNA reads TGTGCCAGCAGCCCCACGGTGGGGCTGGACACTGAAGCTTTCTTT. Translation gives CASSPTVGLDTEAFF.

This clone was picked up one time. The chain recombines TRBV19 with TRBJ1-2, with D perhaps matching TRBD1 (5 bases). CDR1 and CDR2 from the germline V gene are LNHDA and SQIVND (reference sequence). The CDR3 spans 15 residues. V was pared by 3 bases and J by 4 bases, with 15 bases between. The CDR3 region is CASSILGGFFYGYTF. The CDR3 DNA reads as TGTGCCAGTAGTATTCTTGGGGGGTTTTTCTATGGCTACACCTTC. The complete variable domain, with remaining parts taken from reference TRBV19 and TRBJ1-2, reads DGGITQSPKYLFRKEGQNVTLSCEQNLNHDAMYWYRQDPGQGLRLIYYSQIVNDFQKGDIAEGYSVSREKKESFPLTVTSAQKNPTAFYLCASSILGGFFYGYTFGSGTRLTVV.

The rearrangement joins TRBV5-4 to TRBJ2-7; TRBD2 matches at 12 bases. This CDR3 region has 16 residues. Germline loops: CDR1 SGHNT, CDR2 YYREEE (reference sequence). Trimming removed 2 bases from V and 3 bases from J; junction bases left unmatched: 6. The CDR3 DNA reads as TGTGCCAGCAGCTTACTTGGACTAGCGGGAAGCTACGAGCAGTACTTC. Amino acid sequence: CASSLLGLAGSYEQYF. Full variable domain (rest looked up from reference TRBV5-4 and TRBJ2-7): ETGVTQSPTHLIKTRGQQVTLRCSSQSGHNTVSWYQQALGQGPQFIFQYYREEENGRGNFPPRFSGLQFPNYSSELNVNALELDDSALYLCASSLLGLAGSYEQYFGPGTRLTVT.

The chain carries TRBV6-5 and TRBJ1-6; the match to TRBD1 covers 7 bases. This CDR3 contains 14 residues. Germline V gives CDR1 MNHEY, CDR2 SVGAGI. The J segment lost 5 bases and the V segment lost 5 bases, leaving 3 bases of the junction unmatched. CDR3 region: CASSTGTDNSPLHF. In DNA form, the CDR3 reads TGTGCCAGCAGTACCGGGACAGATAATTCACCCCTCCACTTT.

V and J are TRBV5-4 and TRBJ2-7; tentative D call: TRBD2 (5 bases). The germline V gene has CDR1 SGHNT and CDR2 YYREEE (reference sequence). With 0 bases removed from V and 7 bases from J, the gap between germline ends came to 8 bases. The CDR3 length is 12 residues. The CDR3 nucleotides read TGTGCCAGCAGCTTGGGGCCGGGGGAGCAGTACTTC. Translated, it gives CASSLGPGEQYF.

This CDR3 reads CASSLGNRDLEAFF. The DNA of the CDR3 is TGTGCCAGCAGCTTAGGGAACCGGGACTTAGAAGCTTTCTTT. V and J are TRBV7-8 and TRBJ1-1, with D possibly being TRBD1 (5 bases). The CDR3 covers 14 residues. Germline values: CDR1 SGHVS, CDR2 FQNEAQ. The germline V and J ends were trimmed by 1 base and 8 bases, with 14 bases remaining between them.

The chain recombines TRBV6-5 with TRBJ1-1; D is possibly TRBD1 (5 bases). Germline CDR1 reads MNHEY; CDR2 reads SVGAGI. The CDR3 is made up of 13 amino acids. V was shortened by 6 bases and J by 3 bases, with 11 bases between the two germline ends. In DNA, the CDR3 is TGTGCCAGCAGACCCGGGACTTACACTGAAGCTTTCTTT. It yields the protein CASRPGTYTEAFF.

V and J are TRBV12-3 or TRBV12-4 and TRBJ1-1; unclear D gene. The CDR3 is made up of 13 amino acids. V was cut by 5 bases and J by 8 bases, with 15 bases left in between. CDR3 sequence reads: CASSTTLQIEAFF. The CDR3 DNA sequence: TGTGCCAGCAGTACAACCTTACAGATCGAAGCTTTCTTT.

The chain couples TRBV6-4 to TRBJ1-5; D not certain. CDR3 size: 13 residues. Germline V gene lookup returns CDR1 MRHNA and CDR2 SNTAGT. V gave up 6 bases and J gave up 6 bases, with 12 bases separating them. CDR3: CASSDRSGQPQHF. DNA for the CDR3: TGTGCCAGCAGCGACCGTTCGGGTCAGCCCCAGCATTTT.

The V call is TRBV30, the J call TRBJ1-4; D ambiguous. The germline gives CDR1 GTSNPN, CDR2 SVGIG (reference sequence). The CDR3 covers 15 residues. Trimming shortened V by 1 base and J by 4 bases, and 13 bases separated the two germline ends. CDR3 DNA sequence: TGTGCCTGGAGTGCCCTTTGGCCGAATAATGAAAAACTGTTTTTT. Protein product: CAWSALWPNNEKLFF.

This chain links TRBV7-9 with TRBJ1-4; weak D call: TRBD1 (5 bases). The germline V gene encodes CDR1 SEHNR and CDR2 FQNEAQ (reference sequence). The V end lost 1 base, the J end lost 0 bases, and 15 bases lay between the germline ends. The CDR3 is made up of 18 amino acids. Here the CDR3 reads CASSLDPWTRATNEKLFF. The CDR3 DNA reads TGTGCCAGCAGCTTAGACCCCTGGACAAGGGCAACTAATGAAAAACTGTTTTTT.